Presented here are 30 T cell receptor beta chains from one specimen sequenced in a study of PD-1 blockade in classical Hodgkin lymphoma. Every single patient, without exception, relapsed after autologous stem cell transplantation, and brentuximab vedotin exposure varied. The table came from immunoSEQ multiplex PCR; TCRdb's copy has only in-frame clones and leaves some out. The sample carries about 94,000 clones, nearly 90% recorded once. The starting material was peripheral blood mononuclear cells (PBMCs), obtained before the second cycle of nivolumab. Source of these receptors: a human donor with classical Hodgkin lymphoma.

About this clone itself: Other DNA sequences of this sample code for an identical CDR3. The V gene is TRBV27, the J gene TRBJ2-1; D may be TRBD1 or TRBD2 (6 bases each). The CDR3 has 12 residues. Germline V lookup: CDR1 MNHEY, CDR2 SMNVEV (reference sequence). The ends were cut back, 5 bases at V and 9 bases at J, with 11 bases in the middle. The CDR3 coding sequence is TGTGCCAGCAGTCCCGGGGGCGGTGAGCAGTTCTTC. Residues: CASSPGGGEQFF.

This clone was detected once. This chain links TRBV19 with TRBJ2-1; D remains ambiguous. Germline assignment: CDR1 LNHDA and CDR2 SQIVND (reference sequence). The CDR3 has 12 amino acids. V was trimmed by 6 bases and J by 6 bases, leaving 9 bases between them. CDR3 in amino acids: CASRTPTNEQFF. The CDR3 DNA follows: TGTGCCAGTAGAACACCGACCAATGAGCAGTTCTTC.

V is TRBV28 and J is TRBJ2-3, with D maybe TRBD2 (5 bases). CDR1 and CDR2 (germline): MDHEN, SYDVKM. Trimming removed 6 bases at V and 5 bases at J, with 21 bases between. The CDR3 consists of 16 residues. The CDR3 DNA sequence: TGTGCCAGCAGGCCAAGGGTGGCCGCCGCGGGAGATACGCAGTATTTT. It codes for CASRPRVAAAGDTQYF.

This chain connects TRBV7-2 to TRBJ2-3, with D unresolved. Germline V gene data show CDR1 as SGHTA and CDR2 as FQGNSA. Trimming left V 1 base short and J 2 bases short, with 7 bases between. CDR3 length: 14 amino acids. The CDR3 DNA follows: TGTGCCAGCAGCTTAGGCCCCCTCACAGATACGCAGTATTTT. Amino acids: CASSLGPLTDTQYF.

The chain recombines TRBV6-1 with TRBJ2-3; 9 bases align to TRBD2. The CDR3 totals 14 residues. The J segment lost 2 bases and the V segment lost 11 bases, leaving 8 bases of the junction unmatched. Per germline, CDR1 MNHNS and CDR2 SASEGT. The CDR3 region has the DNA TGTGCCGCCTGTAGCGGGGGAGTCACAGATACGCAGTATTTT. It codes for CAACSGGVTDTQYF.

The J gene is TRBJ1-2, the V gene TRBV7-2; 8 bases are a match to TRBD1. Trimming cost V 5 bases and J 8 bases; bases outside gene matches: 16. This CDR3 is 16 amino acids long. CDR1 and CDR2 from the germline V gene are SGHTA and FQGNSA. The CDR3 loop reads CASSPLRGQGVEGYTF. CDR3 nucleotide sequence: TGTGCCAGCAGCCCTCTTCGAGGACAGGGAGTAGAAGGCTACACCTTC.

The V call is TRBV5-1, the J call TRBJ2-7; 9 bases are shared with TRBD1. This CDR3 spans 14 amino acids. The V gene end was trimmed by 5 bases and the J gene end by 1 base; junction bases not matched to a gene: 4. The germline V gene has CDR1 SGHRS and CDR2 YFSETQ. For the CDR3, the DNA is TGCGCCAGCAGGCGACAGGGGGGGTCCTACGAGCAGTACTTC. Its translation: CASRRQGGSYEQYF.

The chain combines TRBV27 with TRBJ1-3; D not certain. The CDR3 runs to 13 residues. Per the germline V gene, CDR1 is MNHEY and CDR2 is SMNVEV (reference sequence). V gave up 6 bases and J gave up 1 base, with 7 bases separating them. CDR3 sequence reads: CASSQKSGNTIYF. The CDR3 coding sequence is TGTGCCAGCAGCCAAAAATCTGGAAACACCATATATTTT.

The chain couples TRBV30 to TRBJ1-2; possible D gene TRBD1, 5 bases. The germline V and J ends were trimmed by 3 bases and 2 bases, with 28 bases remaining between them. The germline CDR1 and CDR2 sequences are GTSNPN and SVGIG (reference sequence). The CDR3 spans 19 residues. The CDR3 sequence is CAWRAGTQIPQTPNYGYTF. As DNA, the CDR3 is TGTGCCTGGAGGGCCGGGACTCAGATCCCCCAGACCCCCAACTATGGCTACACCTTC.

The sample holds one count of this clone. The chain couples TRBV10-3 to TRBJ2-1; 8 bases are shared with TRBD2. V shed 10 bases and J 3 bases; nucleotides not matched to a gene: 8. This CDR3 contains 14 residues. The germline CDR1 and CDR2 sequences are ENHRY and SYGVKD. CDR3 loop: CATRSGGGYNEQFF. CDR3 nucleotides: TGTGCCACCAGGTCGGGGGGGGGCTACAATGAGCAGTTCTTC.

The gene calls are TRBV11-2 and TRBJ1-1; D ambiguous. The CDR3 covers 15 residues. The germline gives CDR1 SGHAT, CDR2 FQNNGV. The V and J ends lost 2 bases and 0 bases respectively, with 10 bases between them. This chain's CDR3 is CASSLSTGMNTEAFF. The CDR3 DNA follows: TGTGCCAGCAGCTTAAGTACGGGCATGAACACTGAAGCTTTCTTT.

CDR3: CASSAPGPSNSPLHF. In nucleotides, the CDR3 is TGTGCCAGCAGTGCTCCGGGACCATCCAATTCACCCCTCCACTTT. This chain connects TRBV28 to TRBJ1-6, with a weak D call TRBD1 (5 bases). V shed 5 bases and J shed 7 bases, with 15 bases lying between them. Per germline, CDR1 MDHEN and CDR2 SYDVKM. There are 15 residues in the CDR3.

V and J are TRBV28 and TRBJ1-5; possibly TRBD1 for D (6 bases). The V gene lost 5 bases and the J gene lost 3 bases, with 8 bases spanning the gap. CDR3 length: 13 amino acids. Germline-derived CDR1 and CDR2 are MDHEN and SYDVKM. CDR3 DNA: TGTGCCAGCAGTCAGGGGTACAATCAGCCCCAGCATTTT. The encoded protein is CASSQGYNQPQHF.

The sample holds a few counts of this clone. The chain combines TRBV7-2 with TRBJ2-7, with 10 bases matching TRBD2. CDR3 size: 14 residues. Germline CDR1 is SGHTA and CDR2 is FQGNSA. V lost 5 bases and J lost 2; bases outside the gene matches: 3. The CDR3 region has the DNA TGTGCCAGCAGCCCCGGACTAGCGGCCTACGAGCAGTACTTC. Amino acid sequence: CASSPGLAAYEQYF.

The rearrangement joins TRBV5-4 to TRBJ1-3; D is possibly TRBD1 (5 bases). The CDR3 runs to 13 residues. The germline V and J ends were trimmed by 4 bases and 6 bases, with 11 bases remaining between them. From germline, CDR1 is SGHNT and CDR2 YYREEE (reference sequence). In DNA, the CDR3 is TGTGCCAGCAGCCATCGGGACGAAAACACCATATATTTT. Protein: CASSHRDENTIYF.

V gene TRBV27 combines with J gene TRBJ2-3; 12 nucleotides agree with TRBD2. V was clipped by 4 bases and J by 3 bases; unmatched bases: 8. The CDR3 consists of 17 residues. The V gene's germline CDR1 is MNHEY and CDR2 SMNVEV (reference sequence). As DNA, the CDR3 is TGTGCCAGCAGTTCCCGGACTAGCGGGGTGAGGACAGATACGCAGTATTTT. This encodes CASSSRTSGVRTDTQYF.

This chain uses TRBV11-2 with TRBJ2-7; D remains ambiguous. CDR1 is SGHAT and CDR2 is FQNNGV in the germline V gene. CDR3 size: 12 residues. Trimming removed 3 bases at V and 3 bases at J, with 6 bases between. The CDR3 bases are TGTGCCAGCAGCTTTGGCTACTACGAGCAGTACTTC. Its translation: CASSFGYYEQYF.

The CDR3 loop is CASSIEEGRSYDGELFF. CDR3 DNA: TGTGCCAGTAGTATTGAAGAAGGCCGAAGCTATGACGGGGAGCTGTTTTTT. V gene TRBV19 combines with J gene TRBJ2-2; no clear D. Looked up from germline, CDR1 is LNHDA and CDR2 is SQIVND (reference sequence). The CDR3 loop spans 17 amino acids. The ends were cut back, 3 bases at V and 7 bases at J, with 21 bases in the middle.

This clone was detected once. The chain links TRBV14 to TRBJ1-3; 9 bases agree with TRBD1. Germline V gene sequence: CDR1 SGHDN, CDR2 FVKESK. The trim removed 5 bases at V and 4 bases at J, leaving 3 bases unmatched. This CDR3 is 14 amino acids long. CDR3 DNA sequence: TGTGCCAGCAGCGGACAGGGGTTGGGAAACACCATATATTTT. Amino acid sequence: CASSGQGLGNTIYF.

The chain has TRBV5-1 and TRBJ1-2; D call uncertain. The CDR3 spans 15 residues. V was shortened by 0 bases and J by 2 bases, with 11 bases between the two germline ends. Germline CDR1 SGHRS, CDR2 YFSETQ. This chain's CDR3 is CASSLDPDKNYGYTF. The CDR3 nucleotides read TGCGCCAGCAGCTTGGACCCAGACAAGAACTATGGCTACACCTTC.

V and J are TRBV5-4 and TRBJ2-3; 8 bases align to TRBD2. With 0 bases clipped from V and 3 bases from J, the junction kept 6 bases outside the gene matches. Per the germline V gene, CDR1 is SGHNT and CDR2 is YYREEE (reference sequence). The CDR3 runs 16 residues. The chain's CDR3 is CASSLAGRAATDTQYF. The CDR3 DNA is TGTGCCAGCAGCTTGGCCGGGAGGGCTGCGACAGATACGCAGTATTTT.

The chain carries TRBV18 and TRBJ2-1; 8 positions agree with TRBD2. Germline V gene lookup returns CDR1 KGHSH and CDR2 LQKENI. Trimming cost V 0 bases and J 4 bases; bases outside gene matches: 2. The CDR3 sequence is 15 residues long. This CDR3 reads CASSPPSGSYNEQFF. The DNA for the CDR3 is TGTGCCAGCTCACCACCCAGCGGGAGTTACAATGAGCAGTTCTTC.

The CDR3 spells CASSPNLPGQGLYEQYF. CDR3 DNA sequence: TGCGCCAGCAGCCCCAATTTGCCGGGACAGGGCTTGTACGAGCAGTACTTC. The rearrangement uses TRBV5-1 and TRBJ2-7; 9 bases match TRBD1. The germline V gene encodes CDR1 SGHRS and CDR2 YFSETQ. The CDR3 extends over 17 amino acids. The J segment lost 4 bases and the V segment lost 4 bases, leaving 15 bases of the junction unmatched.

The chain is built from TRBV5-1 and TRBJ2-3; TRBD1 might be the D (5 bases). The CDR3 is 15 amino acids. V lost 3 bases and J 4 bases, leaving 15 bases between the germline ends. Looked up from germline, CDR1 is SGHRS and CDR2 is YFSETQ. The CDR3 is CASSSDRWGADTQYF. The CDR3 bases are TGCGCCAGCAGCTCGGACCGGTGGGGCGCAGATACGCAGTATTTT. The whole variable domain, filled in from reference TRBV5-1 and TRBJ2-3, reads KAGVTQTPRYLIKTRGQQVTLSCSPISGHRSVSWYQQTPGQGLQFLFEYFSETQRNKGNFPGRFSGRQFSNSRSEMNVSTLELGDSALYLCASSSDRWGADTQYFGPGTRLTVL.

V is TRBV5-1 and J is TRBJ2-1; the match to TRBD2 covers 9 bases. Germline CDR1 and CDR2: SGHRS and YFSETQ. Trimming took 0 bases from V and 7 from J; bases not matched to a gene: 5. CDR3 length: 15 residues. This CDR3 is CASSLGLAAGNEQFF. CDR3 bases: TGCGCCAGCAGCTTGGGACTAGCGGCGGGGAATGAGCAGTTCTTC. The whole variable domain, filled in from reference TRBV5-1 and TRBJ2-1, reads KAGVTQTPRYLIKTRGQQVTLSCSPISGHRSVSWYQQTPGQGLQFLFEYFSETQRNKGNFPGRFSGRQFSNSRSEMNVSTLELGDSALYLCASSLGLAAGNEQFFGPGTRLTVL.

The V and J genes are TRBV5-1 and TRBJ1-5; TRBD1 is a possible D gene (5 bases). The germline V gene has CDR1 SGHRS and CDR2 YFSETQ. The CDR3 contains 16 residues. V lost 5 bases and J lost 7, with 22 bases in between. CDR3 loop: CASSLEAGRADQPQHF. DNA for the CDR3: TGCGCCAGCAGTCTGGAAGCGGGCAGGGCGGACCAGCCCCAGCATTTT. Using reference TRBV5-1 and TRBJ1-5 for the parts outside the CDR3, the full variable domain is KAGVTQTPRYLIKTRGQQVTLSCSPISGHRSVSWYQQTPGQGLQFLFEYFSETQRNKGNFPGRFSGRQFSNSRSEMNVSTLELGDSALYLCASSLEAGRADQPQHFGDGTRLSIL.

The V call is TRBV21-1, the J call TRBJ1-2; the listed D gene, TRBD1, was not tested against the DNA. TRBV21-1 is annotated as a pseudogene. The CDR3 totals 16 residues. CDR3 bases: TGTGCCAGCAGCAGACACAGGGGGCCTTTGCACTATGGCTACACCTTC. Translated, it gives CASSRHRGPLHYGYTF.

This chain connects TRBV6-5 to TRBJ1-1, with D possibly TRBD1 on 5 matching bases. Deletions cut 5 bases from V and 1 base from J, with 14 bases between. The germline V gene encodes CDR1 MNHEY and CDR2 SVGAGI. The CDR3 extends over 15 amino acids. CDR3 sequence (DNA): TGTGCCAGCAGTCCCGTAGGGACGGGGAACACTGAAGCTTTCTTT. Translating gives CASSPVGTGNTEAFF.

The sample holds a few counts of this clone. The gene calls are TRBV16 and TRBJ1-1; D perhaps matches TRBD1 (6 bases). The CDR3 extends over 14 amino acids. Looked up from germline, CDR1 is KGHSY and CDR2 is FQNENV. Trimming stripped 1 base from V and 1 base from J, with 7 bases between. The CDR3 bases are TGTGCCAGCAGCCAATGGACAGCGAACACTGAAGCTTTCTTT. Protein sequence: CASSQWTANTEAFF.

The chain carries TRBV5-1 and TRBJ2-7; 13 bases fit TRBD2. The germline V gene encodes CDR1 SGHRS and CDR2 YFSETQ. The CDR3 runs to 14 residues. J lost 6 bases, V lost 0 bases, and 0 bases had no gene match. CDR3 in DNA: TGCGCCAGCAGCTTGGGGACTAGCGGGAGCGAGCAGTACTTC. Residues: CASSLGTSGSEQYF.